This T cell receptor (beta chain) was captured in a study of siplizumab effects on memory and regulatory T cells. This CDR3 comprises 16 residues. Looked up from germline, CDR1 is SGHTA and CDR2 is FQGTGA. V lost 5 bases to trimming and J lost 1 base, with 15 bases between them. Data came from immunoSEQ multiplex PCR; TCRdb stores just in-frame clones and leaves some out. The table has approximately 100,000 clones, about nine tenths seen once. The TCR comes from a human donor in good health. Some clones in this sample may be carry-over from other donors' samples. Sequenced material: CD4+ T cells sorted from blood. This chain uses TRBV7-3 with TRBJ2-1; D may be TRBD2 (7 bases). CDR3 sequence reads: CASSPRGGESYNEQFF. CDR3 coding DNA: TGTGCCAGCAGCCCGAGGGGGGGCGAGTCCTACAATGAGCAGTTCTTC. Combining the CDR3 with reference TRBV7-3 and TRBJ2-1 gives the whole variable domain GAGVSQTPSNKVTEKGKYVELRCDPISGHTALYWYRQSLGQGPEFLIYFQGTGAADDSGLPNDRFFAVRPEGSVSTLKIQRTERGDSAVYLCASSPRGGESYNEQFFGPGTRLTVL.